Below, 32 T cell receptor beta chains from the same sample are listed, as sequenced in a study of chemoradiotherapy in HPV16-positive cancers. Sequenced by immunoSEQ multiplex PCR; TCRdb stores in-frame clones only, minus some. The profile shows fewer than 6,000 clones, 89% of them singletons. The specimen comprised blood, sampled from a patient who underwent chemoradiotherapy. These receptors were obtained from a human donor with HPV-associated anogenital cancer.

The J gene is TRBJ1-1, the V gene TRBV6-1; a possible D gene is TRBD1 (5 bases). From germline, CDR1 is MNHNS and CDR2 SASEGT. Between the trimmed V and J ends, which lost 6 bases and 2 bases, there was a span of 10 bases. The CDR3 totals 13 residues. CDR3 region: CASRRQTNTEAFF. The CDR3 DNA reads TGTGCCAGCAGGAGACAGACTAACACTGAAGCTTTCTTT.

This rearrangement joins TRBV11-2 to TRBJ2-3, with TRBD1 matching 7 bases. The V segment lost 5 bases and the J segment 5 bases; nucleotides outside the gene matches: 10. CDR1 SGHAT and CDR2 FQNNGV come from the germline V gene. The CDR3 covers 15 residues. The CDR3 loop reads CASSTYRGLGDTQYF. The CDR3 DNA sequence: TGTGCCAGCAGCACCTACAGGGGATTAGGAGATACGCAGTATTTT.

This chain uses TRBV30 with TRBJ2-5; D may match TRBD1 or TRBD2 (7 bases each). CDR1 is GTSNPN, CDR2 SVGIG, per germline (reference sequence). This CDR3 comprises 14 residues. Trimming removed 6 bases at V and 2 bases at J, with 16 bases between. The CDR3 nucleotides read TGTGCCTGCACCACCCAGGGGGGGCAAGAGACCCAGTACTTC. Translated: CACTTQGGQETQYF.

As regards this clone: The sample holds other DNA sequences that translate to the same CDR3. The chain is built from TRBV5-6 and TRBJ2-5; perhaps TRBD2 as D (5 bases). This CDR3 comprises 15 residues. Germline loops: CDR1 SGHDT, CDR2 YYEEEE. V was clipped by 1 base and J by 2 bases, with 12 bases between them. The CDR3 reads CASSLLPGIQETQYF. CDR3 nucleotide sequence: TGTGCCAGCAGCTTGTTGCCGGGAATACAAGAGACCCAGTACTTC.

The genes are TRBV11-3 and TRBJ2-1, with unresolved D. Between the trimmed V and J ends, which lost 1 base and 0 bases, there was a span of 10 bases. Per the germline V gene, CDR1 is SGHNT and CDR2 is YENEEA. The length of the CDR3 is 16 residues. The CDR3 DNA reads TGTGCCAGCAGCTTAGGGGTGACGAGCTCCTACAATGAGCAGTTCTTC. Protein product: CASSLGVTSSYNEQFF.

The V call is TRBV5-1, the J call TRBJ2-7; TRBD1 or TRBD2 may be the D gene (5 bases each). CDR3 length: 14 residues. The ends were cut back, 4 bases at V and 2 bases at J, with 13 bases in the middle. Per the germline V gene, CDR1 is SGHRS and CDR2 is YFSETQ. The CDR3 protein is CASSEKGRTYEQYF. The CDR3 nucleotides are TGCGCCAGCAGCGAAAAGGGGAGAACCTACGAGCAGTACTTC.

This clone was seen more than once but under ten times. CDR3 residues: CASRKGYTGELFF. CDR3 DNA sequence: TGTGCCAGCAGGAAGGGGTACACCGGGGAGCTGTTTTTT. This rearrangement joins TRBV2 to TRBJ2-2, with D maybe TRBD1 (5 bases). The CDR3 is made up of 13 amino acids. Germline CDR1 and CDR2: SNHLY and FYNNEI. Trimming removed 6 bases at V and 3 bases at J, with 8 bases between.

The table lists this clone with a few counts. The chain uses TRBV19 and TRBJ2-1; TRBD2 is a possible D gene (7 bases). Trimming left V 10 bases short and J 0 bases short, with 13 bases between. From germline, CDR1 is LNHDA and CDR2 SQIVND (reference sequence). CDR3 length: 14 residues. The CDR3 spells CATGGAVSYNEQFF. The CDR3 DNA reads TGTGCCACTGGGGGGGCCGTCTCCTACAATGAGCAGTTCTTC.

This clone is a singleton in its sample. J is TRBJ1-1 and V is TRBV19; tentative D call: TRBD1 (5 bases). Germline values: CDR1 LNHDA, CDR2 SQIVND (reference sequence). The CDR3 totals 14 residues. V was trimmed by 4 bases and J by 3 bases, leaving 12 bases between them. CDR3 in DNA: TGTGCCAGTAGTAGGGCAGGAGGGGACACTGAAGCTTTCTTT. This gives the protein CASSRAGGDTEAFF.

The chain joins TRBV7-2 to TRBJ2-7; tentative D call: TRBD2 (5 bases). V was trimmed by 5 bases and J by 2 bases, leaving 13 bases between them. Germline V lookup: CDR1 SGHTA, CDR2 FQGNSA. This CDR3 spans 14 amino acids. The CDR3 nucleotides read TGTGCCAGCAGCCCCCGGCGGGTTACCTACGAGCAGTACTTC. Translated: CASSPRRVTYEQYF. Complete variable domain (other parts from reference TRBV7-2 and TRBJ2-7): GAGVSQSPSNKVTEKGKDVELRCDPISGHTALYWYRQSLGQGLEFLIYFQGNSAPDKSGLPSDRFSAERTGGSVSTLTIQRTQQEDSAVYLCASSPRRVTYEQYFGPGTRLTVT.

The chain is built from TRBV9 and TRBJ2-3; the match to TRBD2 covers 11 bases. This CDR3 contains 19 residues. The V gene's germline CDR1 is SGDLS and CDR2 YYNGEE. J lost 1 base, V lost 6 bases, and 16 bases had no gene match. The CDR3 bases are TGTGCCAGCACCCCGACTAGCGGGAATATTGGGCGGGGCACAGATACGCAGTATTTT. Protein product: CASTPTSGNIGRGTDTQYF. The full variable domain, rest sourced from reference TRBV9 and TRBJ2-3, is DSGVTQTPKHLITATGQRVTLRCSPRSGDLSVYWYQQSLDQGLQFLIQYYNGEERAKGNILERFSAQQFPDLHSELNLSSLELGDSALYFCASTPTSGNIGRGTDTQYFGPGTRLTVL.

This chain joins TRBV9 and TRBJ1-5; no reliable D call. Germline V lookup: CDR1 SGDLS, CDR2 YYNGEE. The CDR3 is 14 amino acids. Deletions cut 0 bases from V and 5 bases from J, with 9 bases between. CDR3 region: CASSVGWAYQPQHF. The CDR3 nucleotides read TGTGCCAGCAGCGTAGGGTGGGCCTATCAGCCCCAGCATTTT.

In its sample, this clone was seen a few times. This sequence joins TRBV30 and TRBJ1-1, with a possible D match to TRBD1 (6 bases). Germline loops: CDR1 GTSNPN, CDR2 SVGIG (reference sequence). The ends were cut back, 0 bases at V and 7 bases at J, with 15 bases in the middle. The CDR3 spans 14 residues. CDR3 sequence: CAWSVQEGGDEAFF. CDR3 DNA sequence: TGTGCCTGGAGTGTACAAGAGGGGGGGGATGAAGCTTTCTTT.

The V call is TRBV28, the J call TRBJ1-1, with TRBD1 matching 8 bases. Losses at the gene ends were 8 bases for V and 5 bases for J; bases not matched to a gene: 13. Germline assignment: CDR1 MDHEN and CDR2 SYDVKM. This CDR3 is built from 15 residues. CDR3: CASGQYRGRFTEAFF. The CDR3 DNA reads as TGTGCCAGCGGTCAATACAGGGGGAGGTTTACTGAAGCTTTCTTT.

J is TRBJ2-1 and V is TRBV18; TRBD2 is a possible D gene (5 bases). Germline assignment: CDR1 KGHSH and CDR2 LQKENI. Trimming removed 2 bases at V and 3 bases at J, with 8 bases between. This CDR3 comprises 14 residues. Here the CDR3 DNA reads TGTGCCAGCTCACCAGACTACCACTACAATGAGCAGTTCTTC. Protein: CASSPDYHYNEQFF. The complete variable domain, with remaining parts taken from reference TRBV18 and TRBJ2-1, reads NAGVMQNPRHLVRRRGQEARLRCSPMKGHSHVYWYRQLPEEGLKFMVYLQKENIIDESGMPKERFSAEFPKEGPSILRIQQVVRGDSAAYFCASSPDYHYNEQFFGPGTRLTVL.

The V gene is TRBV5-1, the J gene TRBJ2-2, with D tentatively TRBD1 (5 bases). This CDR3 has 14 amino acids. CDR1 and CDR2 from the germline V gene are SGHRS and YFSETQ. V was trimmed by 3 bases and J by 7 bases, leaving 13 bases between them. Here the CDR3 reads CASSYQGIGGELFF. For the CDR3, the DNA is TGCGCCAGCAGCTACCAGGGAATAGGCGGGGAGCTGTTTTTT.

The chain recombines TRBV6-1 with TRBJ1-1; a weak D match, TRBD1 (6 bases). V was cut by 10 bases and J by 0 bases, with 12 bases left in between. There are 13 residues in the CDR3. CDR1 and CDR2 (germline): MNHNS, SASEGT. CDR3 sequence reads: CATGQLLNTEAFF. The CDR3, as DNA: TGTGCCACCGGACAGCTCTTGAACACTGAAGCTTTCTTT.

The gene calls are TRBV9 and TRBJ2-2, with D perhaps matching TRBD2 (5 bases). The CDR3 runs to 15 residues. In germline, CDR1 is SGDLS, CDR2 YYNGEE. The ends were cut back, 3 bases at V and 0 bases at J, with 9 bases in the middle. CDR3 in DNA: TGTGCCAGCAGCGACCCCGGGGCGAACACCGGGGAGCTGTTTTTT. This translates into CASSDPGANTGELFF.

The gene calls are TRBV27 and TRBJ2-7, with D perhaps matching TRBD1 or TRBD2 (5 bases each). Trimming took off 8 bases at V and 7 bases at J, with 15 bases between the two ends. This CDR3 region has 12 residues. The V gene's germline CDR1 is MNHEY and CDR2 SMNVEV (reference sequence). DNA of the CDR3: TGTGCCAGCCGAAGAGGGGCCTGGGAGCAGTACTTC. As protein: CASRRGAWEQYF.

This rearrangement joins TRBV6-5 to TRBJ1-3; no reliable D call. Trimming took off 0 bases at V and 4 bases at J, with 13 bases between the two ends. CDR1 and CDR2 (germline): MNHEY, SVGAGI. CDR3 length: 16 residues. The CDR3 here is CASSYSALPEGNTIYF. In DNA form, the CDR3 reads TGTGCCAGCAGTTACTCCGCGCTCCCTGAAGGAAACACCATATATTTT.

J is TRBJ1-3 and V is TRBV5-6; no definite D call. Germline assignment: CDR1 SGHDT and CDR2 YYEEEE. The CDR3 is 17 residues long. The V end lost 2 bases, the J end lost 0 bases, and 15 bases lay between the germline ends. CDR3 DNA: TGTGCCAGCAGCTTCCGGTTGAGAGCCGGCTCTGGAAACACCATATATTTT. This translates into CASSFRLRAGSGNTIYF.

V is TRBV19 and J is TRBJ1-3; D is perhaps TRBD1 (6 bases). Germline V gene lookup returns CDR1 LNHDA and CDR2 SQIVND (reference sequence). Trimming pared 7 bases from V and 0 bases from J, leaving 13 bases between. The CDR3 length is 15 residues. The chain's CDR3 is CASKPAGDSGNTIYF. CDR3 DNA: TGTGCCAGTAAACCCGCAGGGGACTCTGGAAACACCATATATTTT.

This chain links TRBV10-1 with TRBJ2-7; 9 bases line up with TRBD1. The germline V gene encodes CDR1 WNHNN and CDR2 SYGVQD (reference sequence). V trimming: 3 bases; J trimming: 5 bases; junction bases outside the gene matches: 5. The CDR3 spans 14 residues. CDR3 amino acids: CASSDETGGDEQYF. CDR3 nucleotides: TGCGCCAGCAGTGACGAGACAGGGGGGGACGAGCAGTACTTC.

This chain connects TRBV30 to TRBJ2-5, with 7 bases identical to TRBD1. Germline trimming cut 5 bases from V and 3 bases from J; bases unmatched to any gene: 0. Germline V gene sequence: CDR1 GTSNPN, CDR2 SVGIG (reference sequence). CDR3 length equals 11 residues. The CDR3 reads CAWQGEETQYF. CDR3 nucleotides: TGTGCCTGGCAGGGGGAAGAGACCCAGTACTTC.

This chain uses TRBV5-1 with TRBJ2-2; 7 bases match TRBD1. V lost 0 bases to trimming and J lost 5 bases; unmatched junction nucleotides: 10. Germline values: CDR1 SGHRS, CDR2 YFSETQ. This CDR3 is built from 17 residues. CDR3 in amino acids: CASSLAGQGVATGELFF. CDR3 DNA: TGCGCCAGCAGCTTGGCCGGGCAGGGGGTAGCGACCGGGGAGCTGTTTTTT.

The chain links TRBV19 to TRBJ1-5; 7 nucleotides match TRBD1. Germline values: CDR1 LNHDA, CDR2 SQIVND (reference sequence). V lost 6 bases, J lost 3 bases, and 5 bases stayed unmatched. The CDR3 runs to 14 residues. Here the CDR3 reads CASSGGQPNQPQHF. In DNA form, the CDR3 reads TGTGCCAGTAGCGGGGGACAGCCCAATCAGCCCCAGCATTTT.

This clone was counted a single time. The chain employs TRBV2 and TRBJ1-2; 8 bases align to TRBD1. Losses at the gene ends were 1 base for V and 4 bases for J; bases not matched to a gene: 2. This CDR3 has 14 amino acids. From germline, CDR1 is SNHLY and CDR2 FYNNEI. In DNA, the CDR3 is TGTGCCAGCAGTGAAGGGACAGGGACCTATGGCTACACCTTC. Protein product: CASSEGTGTYGYTF.

The rearrangement joins TRBV7-2 to TRBJ2-1; 7 bases fit TRBD1. The CDR3 is 14 amino acids. The germline gives CDR1 SGHTA, CDR2 FQGNSA. Unmatched junction bases numbered 4, after V lost 2 bases and J lost 6 bases. The CDR3 loop is CASSLTGASNEQFF. The CDR3 DNA reads as TGTGCCAGCAGCTTAACAGGGGCCTCCAATGAGCAGTTCTTC.

On this clone: The junction and the germline gene differ at one end; a read error may be behind it. The chain combines TRBV7-7 with TRBJ2-5; maybe TRBD1 (5 bases). In germline, CDR1 is SSHAT, CDR2 FNYEAQ (reference sequence). This CDR3 spans 15 amino acids. In DNA, the CDR3 is TGTGCTAGCAGCTTAGGGCAGGGTGTGGCGGAGACCCAGTACTTC. Translation: CASSLGQGVAETQYF. Using reference TRBV7-7 and TRBJ2-5 for the parts outside the CDR3, the full variable domain is GAGVSQSPRYKVTKRGQDVTLRCDPISSHATLYWYQQALGQGPEFLTYFNYEAQPDKSGLPSDRFSAERPEGSISTLTIQRTEQRDSAMYRCASSLGQGVAETQYFGPGTRLLVL.

The chain is built from TRBV18 and TRBJ2-3, with a weak D call TRBD2 (6 bases). V was shortened by 0 bases and J by 3 bases, with 10 bases between the two germline ends. The CDR3 has 15 residues. CDR1 is KGHSH, CDR2 LQKENI, per germline. The CDR3 coding sequence is TGTGCCAGCTCACCACCGGGGGGTCGGACAGATACGCAGTATTTT. Its translation is CASSPPGGRTDTQYF.

The gene calls are TRBV5-1 and TRBJ1-2; D is perhaps TRBD1 (6 bases). This CDR3 is built from 15 residues. V shed 1 base and J shed 6 bases, with 16 bases lying between them. In germline, CDR1 is SGHRS, CDR2 YFSETQ. CDR3 in amino acids: CASSLSGAAVNGYTF. CDR3 sequence (DNA): TGCGCCAGCAGCTTGTCAGGGGCCGCAGTGAATGGCTACACCTTC.

The chain carries TRBV29-1 and TRBJ1-5, with a tentative D call TRBD1 (5 bases). The germline V and J ends were trimmed by 6 bases and 5 bases, with 14 bases remaining between them. CDR3 length: 13 amino acids. Germline V gene data show CDR1 as SQVTM and CDR2 as ANQGSEA. The chain's CDR3 is CSVGGTPDQPQHF. The CDR3 DNA sequence: TGCAGCGTCGGAGGGACTCCCGATCAGCCCCAGCATTTT.